This T cell receptor beta chain was captured in a study of CD8+ T cells in alopecia areata. Study background: It was oral tofacitinib, at 5 to 10 mg twice daily, that treated patients received. Study-wide findings and caveats: Across lesional scalp, and particularly alopecia totalis/universalis, clonality surpassed that of normal scalp.

CDR3 length: 15 amino acids. The V gene end was trimmed by 3 bases and the J gene end by 1 base; junction bases not matched to a gene: 4. Germline CDR1 is SGHTA and CDR2 is FQGNSA. The treatment here: oral pan-JAK inhibitor, 5-10 mg twice daily. For this clone: Its antigen remains unidentified.

Following extraction, RNA underwent reverse transcription to cDNA, which served as the sequencing template. The table came from immunoSEQ multiplex PCR; TCRdb's copy has only in-frame clones and leaves some out. The table includes 150,000 to 200,000 clones, about three fifths detected once. This material consisted of CD4+ T cells sorted from blood, taken at week 4, from a patient treated with tofacitinib. The TCR was taken from a human donor with alopecia areata. The rearrangement joins TRBV7-2 to TRBJ2-7, with 9 bases aligning to TRBD2. The CDR3 loop reads CASSLGTSFSYEQYF. In DNA, the CDR3 is TGTGCCAGCAGCTTGGGGACTAGCTTTTCCTACGAGCAGTACTTC.